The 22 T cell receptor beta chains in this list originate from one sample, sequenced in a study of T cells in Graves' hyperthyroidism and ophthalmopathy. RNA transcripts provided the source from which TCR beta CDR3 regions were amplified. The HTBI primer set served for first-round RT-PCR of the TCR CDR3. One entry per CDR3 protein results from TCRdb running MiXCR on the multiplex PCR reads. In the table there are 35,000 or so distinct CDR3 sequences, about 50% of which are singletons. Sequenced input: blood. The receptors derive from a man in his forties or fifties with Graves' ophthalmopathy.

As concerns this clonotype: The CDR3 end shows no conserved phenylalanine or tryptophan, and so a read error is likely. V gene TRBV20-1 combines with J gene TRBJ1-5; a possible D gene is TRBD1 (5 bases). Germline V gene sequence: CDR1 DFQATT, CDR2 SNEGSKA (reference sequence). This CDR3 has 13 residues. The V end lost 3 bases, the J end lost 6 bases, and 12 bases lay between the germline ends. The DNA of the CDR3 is TGCAGTGCTAGTGGGGGGGAAACTCAGCCCCAGCATTGT. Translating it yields CSASGGETQPQHC.

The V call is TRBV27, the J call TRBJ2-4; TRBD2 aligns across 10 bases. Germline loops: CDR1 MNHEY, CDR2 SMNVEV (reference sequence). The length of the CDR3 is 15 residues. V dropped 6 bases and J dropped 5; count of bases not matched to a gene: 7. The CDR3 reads CASSPIAGGQNIQYF. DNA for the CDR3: TGTGCCAGCAGCCCGATAGCGGGGGGACAAAACATTCAGTACTTC.

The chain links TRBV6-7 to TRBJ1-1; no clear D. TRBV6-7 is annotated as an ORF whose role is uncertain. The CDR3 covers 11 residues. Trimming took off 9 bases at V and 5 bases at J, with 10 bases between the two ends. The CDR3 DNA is TGTGCCAGGAGGGTGGGGACTGAAGCTTTCTTT. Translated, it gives CARRVGTEAFF.

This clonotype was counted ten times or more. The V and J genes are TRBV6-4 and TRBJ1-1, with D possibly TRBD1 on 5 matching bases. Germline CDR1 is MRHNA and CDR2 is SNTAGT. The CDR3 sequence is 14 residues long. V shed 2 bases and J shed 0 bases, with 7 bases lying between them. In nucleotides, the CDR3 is TGTGCCAGCAGTGACAGGGGCATGAACACTGAAGCTTTCTTT. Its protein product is CASSDRGMNTEAFF.

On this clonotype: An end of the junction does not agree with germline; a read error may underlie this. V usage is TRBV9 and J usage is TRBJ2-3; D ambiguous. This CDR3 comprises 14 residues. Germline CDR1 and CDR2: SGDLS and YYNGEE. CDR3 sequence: CASSVFGATDTQYF. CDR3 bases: TGTGCCAGCAGCGTATTCGGTGCCACAGATACGCAGTACTTT.

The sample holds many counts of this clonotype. The CDR3, as DNA: TGTGCCAGCAGCCCCCCAGTTTATCTGACTAGCGTCGCCTACGAGCAGTACTTC. This gives the protein CASSPPVYLTSVAYEQYF. The V call is TRBV7-3, the J call TRBJ2-7; 8 bases are a match to TRBD2. This CDR3 comprises 18 residues. Unmatched junction bases numbered 17, after V lost 5 bases and J lost 2 bases. Germline CDR1 is SGHTA and CDR2 is FQGTGA.

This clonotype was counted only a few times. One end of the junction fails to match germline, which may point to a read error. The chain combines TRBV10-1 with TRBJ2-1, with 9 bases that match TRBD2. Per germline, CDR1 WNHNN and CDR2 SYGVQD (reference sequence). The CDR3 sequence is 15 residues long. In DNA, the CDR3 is TGCGCCAGCAGTTTTGCGGGGGGGCGAGACAATGAGCGGTTCTTC. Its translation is CASSFAGGRDNERFF.

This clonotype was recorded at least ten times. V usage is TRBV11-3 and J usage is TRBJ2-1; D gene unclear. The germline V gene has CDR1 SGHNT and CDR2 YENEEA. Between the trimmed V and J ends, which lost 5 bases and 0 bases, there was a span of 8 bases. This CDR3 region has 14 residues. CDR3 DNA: TGTGCCAGCAGCGTCTACAGCTCCTACAATGAGCAGTTCTTC. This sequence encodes CASSVYSSYNEQFF.

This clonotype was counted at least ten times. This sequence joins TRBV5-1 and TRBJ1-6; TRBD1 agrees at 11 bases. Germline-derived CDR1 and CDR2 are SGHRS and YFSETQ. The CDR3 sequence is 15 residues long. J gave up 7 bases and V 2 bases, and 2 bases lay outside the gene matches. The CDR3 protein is CASSFGTGGNSPLHF. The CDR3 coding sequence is TGCGCCAGCAGCTTCGGGACAGGGGGAAATTCACCCCTCCACTTT.

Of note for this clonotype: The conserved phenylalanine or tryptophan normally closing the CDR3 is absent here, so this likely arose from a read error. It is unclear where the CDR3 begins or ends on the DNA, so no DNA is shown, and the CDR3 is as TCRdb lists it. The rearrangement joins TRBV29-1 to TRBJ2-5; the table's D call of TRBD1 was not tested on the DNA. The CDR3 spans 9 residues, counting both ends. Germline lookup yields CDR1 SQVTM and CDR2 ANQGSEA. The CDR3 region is CSVEEEPGQ.

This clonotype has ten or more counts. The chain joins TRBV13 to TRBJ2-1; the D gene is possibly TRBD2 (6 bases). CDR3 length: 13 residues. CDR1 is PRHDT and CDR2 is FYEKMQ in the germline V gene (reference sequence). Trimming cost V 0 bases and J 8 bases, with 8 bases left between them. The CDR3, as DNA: TGTGCCAGCAGCTTAGGTCGCGGGGATGAGCAGTTCTTC. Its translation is CASSLGRGDEQFF.

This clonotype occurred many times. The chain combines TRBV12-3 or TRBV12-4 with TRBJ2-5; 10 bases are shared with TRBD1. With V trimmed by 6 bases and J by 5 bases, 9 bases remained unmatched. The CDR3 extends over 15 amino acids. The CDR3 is CASSQFRDRGETQYF. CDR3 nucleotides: TGTGCCAGCAGCCAATTCCGGGACAGGGGTGAGACCCAGTACTTC.

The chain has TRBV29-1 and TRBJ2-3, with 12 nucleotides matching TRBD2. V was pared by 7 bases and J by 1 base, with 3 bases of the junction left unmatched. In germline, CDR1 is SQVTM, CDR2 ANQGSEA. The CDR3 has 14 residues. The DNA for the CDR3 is TGCAGCGCCCGACTAGCGGGGGGCACAGATACGCAGTATTTT. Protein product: CSARLAGGTDTQYF.

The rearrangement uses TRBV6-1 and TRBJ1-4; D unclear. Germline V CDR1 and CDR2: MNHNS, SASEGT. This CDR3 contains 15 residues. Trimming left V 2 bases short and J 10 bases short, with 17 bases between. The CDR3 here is CASSEYGRSSGKLFF. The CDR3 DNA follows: TGTGCCAGCAGTGAATACGGGAGGTCCTCTGGAAAACTGTTTTTT.

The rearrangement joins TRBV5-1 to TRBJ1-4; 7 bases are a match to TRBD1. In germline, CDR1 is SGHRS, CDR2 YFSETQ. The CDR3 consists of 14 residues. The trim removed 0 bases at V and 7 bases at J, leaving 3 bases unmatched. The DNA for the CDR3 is TGCGCCAGCAGCTTGGACAGGGGTGGTGAAAAACTGTTTTTT. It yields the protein CASSLDRGGEKLFF.

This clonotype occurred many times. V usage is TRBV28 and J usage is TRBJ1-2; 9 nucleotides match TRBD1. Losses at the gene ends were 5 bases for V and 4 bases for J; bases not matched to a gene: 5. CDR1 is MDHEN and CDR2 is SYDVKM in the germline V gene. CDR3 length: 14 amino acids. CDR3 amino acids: CASSQPGQGYGYTF. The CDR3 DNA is TGTGCCAGCAGTCAACCGGGACAGGGCTATGGCTACACCTTC.

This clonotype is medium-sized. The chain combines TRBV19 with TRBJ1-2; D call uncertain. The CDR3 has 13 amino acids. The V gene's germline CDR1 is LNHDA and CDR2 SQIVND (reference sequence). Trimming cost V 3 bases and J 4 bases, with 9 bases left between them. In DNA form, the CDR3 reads TGTGCCAGTAGTATCGGGGAGGGCTATGGCTACACCTTC. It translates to CASSIGEGYGYTF. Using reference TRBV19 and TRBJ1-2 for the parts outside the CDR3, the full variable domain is DGGITQSPKYLFRKEGQNVTLSCEQNLNHDAMYWYRQDPGQGLRLIYYSQIVNDFQKGDIAEGYSVSREKKESFPLTVTSAQKNPTAFYLCASSIGEGYGYTFGSGTRLTVV.

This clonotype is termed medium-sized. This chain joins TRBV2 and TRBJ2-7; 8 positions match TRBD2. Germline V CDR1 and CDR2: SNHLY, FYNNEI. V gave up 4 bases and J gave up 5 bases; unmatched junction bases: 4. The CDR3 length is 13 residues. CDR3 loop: CASSGGLVNEQYF. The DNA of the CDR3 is TGTGCCAGCAGTGGGGGACTAGTAAACGAGCAGTACTTC.

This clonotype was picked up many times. Here the CDR3 reads CASSDSKGRWAQPQHF. The CDR3 DNA reads as TGTGCCAGCAGTGACTCGAAGGGCCGATGGGCCCAGCCCCAGCATTTT. This rearrangement joins TRBV6-4 to TRBJ1-5; D unclear. With 0 bases removed from V and 7 bases from J, the gap between germline ends came to 16 bases. From germline, CDR1 is MRHNA and CDR2 SNTAGT. The CDR3 loop spans 16 amino acids.

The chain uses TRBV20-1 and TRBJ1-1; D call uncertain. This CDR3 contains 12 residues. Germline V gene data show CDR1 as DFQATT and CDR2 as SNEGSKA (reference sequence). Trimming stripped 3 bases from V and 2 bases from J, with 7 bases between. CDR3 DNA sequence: TGCAGTGCTAGCCCGGCCAACACTGAAGCTTTCTTT. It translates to CSASPANTEAFF.

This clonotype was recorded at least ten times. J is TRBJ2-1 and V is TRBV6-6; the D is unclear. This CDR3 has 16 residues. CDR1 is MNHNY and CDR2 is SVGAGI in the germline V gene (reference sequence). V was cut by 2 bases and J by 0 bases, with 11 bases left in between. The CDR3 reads CASSYRPESSYNEQFF. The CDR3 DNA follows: TGTGCCAGCAGTTACCGGCCGGAAAGCTCCTACAATGAGCAGTTCTTC.

The CDR3 DNA reads as TGCGCCAGCAGCCGTCAGCGGGAGGGCTACGAGCAGTACTTC. Translating it yields CASSRQREGYEQYF. The chain combines TRBV5-1 with TRBJ2-7; TRBD2 aligns across 10 bases. This CDR3 region has 14 residues. With V trimmed by 4 bases and J by 3 bases, 4 bases remained unmatched. CDR1 SGHRS and CDR2 YFSETQ come from the germline V gene.